Here is one T cell receptor (beta chain) with its context. The antigen remains unidentified. Per the germline V gene, CDR1 is MNHEY and CDR2 is SMNVEV (reference sequence). V lost 2 bases to trimming and J lost 1 base, with 5 bases between them. The CDR3 is 13 amino acids. Sequencing of TCR beta was performed on blood CD8+ and CD4+ T cells. Through negative isolation, CD4+ and CD8+ T cells were obtained, while TEMRA cells were enriched using FACS. The data derive from a study of CD8 T cells in Susac syndrome. Findings of the study overall: The study admitted that it had a relatively small number of individuals in its TCR sequencing and HLA analysis.

RNA was extracted with the RNeasy kit, and a quantity of about 0.45 to 1 ug was reverse transcribed using random hexamers. Amplification of TCR beta CDR3 used immunoSEQ multiplex PCR across 54 Vbeta and 13 Jbeta. TCRdb reprocessed the immunoSEQ multiplex PCR reads with MiXCR, giving one entry per CDR3 protein. This sample has 15,000 to 20,000 distinct CDR3 sequences; 85% to 95% occur once, and the top ten carry 0.2% to 0.3%. The chain combines TRBV27 with TRBJ1-1; D gene uncertain. Input material: CD8+ T cells from PBMCs. This sequence was found in a human donor in good health. CDR3 loop: CASSLSPNTEAFF. CDR3 nucleotides: TGTGCCAGCAGTTTAAGTCCGAACACTGAAGCTTTCTTT.